This T cell receptor beta chain comes out of a study of T cells in Graves' hyperthyroidism and ophthalmopathy. Deletions cut 1 base from V and 3 bases from J, with 10 bases between. CDR3 length equals 13 residues. Germline V gene lookup returns CDR1 DFQATT and CDR2 SNEGSKA (reference sequence). Study-level findings and limits: Also found in blood were most expanded thyroid clonotypes above 0.001.

Ten or more counts support this clonotype. Its antigen is not identified. Blood was drawn at first hyperthyroidism diagnosis, before any ophthalmopathy symptoms. RNA transcripts provided the source from which TCR beta CDR3 regions were amplified. Initially, a first-round RT-PCR of the TCR CDR3 employed the HTBI primer set. TCRdb re-derived calls from the multiplex PCR reads in MiXCR, one entry per CDR3 protein. The table includes 730,000 or so distinct CDR3 sequences, 18% detected once. The sequencing input was blood. This sequence was found in a woman in her forties or fifties with Graves' hyperthyroidism that later progressed to Graves' ophthalmopathy. The chain couples TRBV20-1 to TRBJ2-7; D unresolved. CDR3 coding DNA: TGCAGTGCTAGAGGTGGGAATTACTACGAGCAGTACTTC. Its protein is CSARGGNYYEQYF.